The rows below give T cell receptor beta chains drawn from one sample of a study of blood T cells in healthy people across ages. TCRdb itself ran the 5' RACE reads through MiXCR, one entry per CDR3 protein. The repertoire has some 690,000 distinct CDR3 sequences, about a fifth of them found once; the top ten carry approximately 20%. The specimen was blood. The receptors shown here come from a man in his 70s in good health. Both conserved end residues are part of each CDR3. The D gene is left open where the match is weak.

.	TRBV3-1	TRBJ2-3	14	CASSPRGNADTQYF
TRBD2	TRBV7-3	TRBJ2-3	13	CASGAGGLDTQYF
.	TRBV29-1	TRBJ2-2	13	CSSGRVDTGELFF
.	TRBV7-2	TRBJ1-4	12	CASSLTNEKLFF
.	TRBV20-1	TRBJ2-3	13	CSARSHNTDTQYF
TRBD2	TRBV5-1	TRBJ2-1	15	CASILGLAGINEQFF
.	TRBV25-1	TRBJ2-3	13	CASATHSGYTQYF
.	TRBV11-2	TRBJ2-1	20	CASSLERGTTLMEGYNEQFF
.	TRBV19	TRBJ2-7	11	CASSGNYEQYF
.	TRBV12-3/TRBV12-4	.	12	CASSKGGFEQFF
TRBD1	TRBV25-1	TRBJ2-7	16	CASSDIRGDRAYEQYF
TRBD2	TRBV29-1	TRBJ2-3	15	CSVEEGLAGADTQYF
.	TRBV19	TRBJ1-4	14	CASSTAGSNEKLFF